This is a list of T cell receptor beta chains from one sample in a study of cytomegalovirus exposure and HLA in healthy donors. Assay used: immunoSEQ multiplex PCR; TCRdb lists only in-frame clones, some missing. Of roughly 150,000 clones listed, about 70% are singletons. Specimen: PBMCs. The origin of the receptors is a man younger than 40 in good health and CMV-seropositive. Both conserved end residues are part of each CDR3. D genes are given only for firm matches. A clone size is listed for some rows: how often the clone was seen (once, few, many), or a class if it is expanded.

V gene: TRBV9; J gene: TRBJ2-1; clone size: NA; D gene: NA; CDR3 DNA: TGTGCCAGCAGCCCAGGACAGAGCTCCTACAATGAGCAGTTCTTC; CDR3 protein: CASSPGQSSYNEQFF
V gene: TRBV6-5; J gene: TRBJ1-1; clone size: few; D gene: NA; CDR3 DNA: TGTGCCAGCAGTTACCTCGCAGGTCGGCAGGACACTGAAGCTTTCTTT; CDR3 protein: CASSYLAGRQDTEAFF
V gene: TRBV19; J gene: TRBJ2-3; clone size: NA; D gene: TRBD2; CDR3 DNA: TGTGCCAGTAGTACAGCGGGAGGGCCGAATACGCAGTATTTT; CDR3 protein: CASSTAGGPNTQYF
V gene: TRBV2; J gene: TRBJ1-5; clone size: NA; D gene: TRBD1; CDR3 DNA: TGTGCCAGCAGTGAACGCAGGGGGCAAGGCAATCAGCCCCAGCATTTT; CDR3 protein: CASSERRGQGNQPQHF
V gene: TRBV28; J gene: TRBJ2-7; clone size: NA; D gene: NA; CDR3 DNA: TGTGCCAGCAGTTCTTTCGGGAGTTCCTCCTACTACGAGCAGTACTTC; CDR3 protein: CASSSFGSSSYYEQYF
V gene: TRBV6-5; J gene: TRBJ2-7; clone size: NA; D gene: NA; CDR3 DNA: TGTGCCAGCAGTTACTCGAGTGGCGGCGGGCAGTACTTC; CDR3 protein: CASSYSSGGGQYF
V gene: TRBV7-9; J gene: TRBJ1-1; clone size: NA; D gene: NA; CDR3 DNA: TGTGCCAGCAGGACCTTACAGGGACTGAACACTGAAGCTTTCTTT; CDR3 protein: CASRTLQGLNTEAFF
V gene: TRBV30; J gene: TRBJ2-1; clone size: NA; D gene: NA; CDR3 DNA: TGTGCCTGGGGTCGAAAGAGGTCCTACAATGAGCAGTTCTTC; CDR3 protein: CAWGRKRSYNEQFF
V gene: TRBV5-8; J gene: TRBJ2-1; clone size: NA; D gene: NA; CDR3 DNA: TGTGCCAGCAGCCCCGGACGGACGTCGGGATCGAATGAGCAGTTCTTC; CDR3 protein: CASSPGRTSGSNEQFF
V gene: TRBV2; J gene: TRBJ2-7; clone size: NA; D gene: TRBD2; CDR3 DNA: TGTGCCAGCAGCGAACCGACTAGCTTCGACGAGCAGTACTTC; CDR3 protein: CASSEPTSFDEQYF
V gene: TRBV30; J gene: TRBJ2-1; clone size: NA; D gene: TRBD2; CDR3 DNA: TGTGCCTGGAAAAGCGGGACCTCCTACAATGAGCAGTTCTTC; CDR3 protein: CAWKSGTSYNEQFF
V gene: TRBV7-3; J gene: TRBJ2-1; clone size: NA; D gene: TRBD2; CDR3 DNA: TGTGCCAGCAGCAGCCCGGGACTAGCGGGAGGGCCTATAGATGAGCAGTTCTTC; CDR3 protein: CASSSPGLAGGPIDEQFF
V gene: TRBV5-4; J gene: TRBJ2-7; clone size: NA; D gene: NA; CDR3 DNA: TGTGCCAGCAGTTCGAGCTCCTACGAGCAGTACTTC; CDR3 protein: CASSSSSYEQYF
V gene: TRBV2; J gene: TRBJ1-5; clone size: NA; D gene: TRBD1; CDR3 DNA: TGTGCCAGCAGTTCCCAACAGGGGATTGGCAATCAGCCCCAGCATTTT; CDR3 protein: CASSSQQGIGNQPQHF
V gene: TRBV28; J gene: TRBJ1-5; clone size: NA; D gene: TRBD1; CDR3 DNA: TGTGCCAGCAGTTTGGCTCCGGGGACAGTCACCTTCGGCAATCAGCCCCAGCATTTT; CDR3 protein: CASSLAPGTVTFGNQPQHF
V gene: TRBV11-2; J gene: TRBJ2-3; clone size: NA; D gene: NA; CDR3 DNA: TGTGCCAGCAGCTTAGATCAGGGCACAGATACGCAGTATTTT; CDR3 protein: CASSLDQGTDTQYF
V gene: TRBV28; J gene: TRBJ1-5; clone size: NA; D gene: TRBD1; CDR3 DNA: TGTGCCAGCAGTTCTCCGGACAGGGGGCCGGATCAGCCCCAGCATTTT; CDR3 protein: CASSSPDRGPDQPQHF
V gene: TRBV7-2; J gene: TRBJ2-5; clone size: once; D gene: NA; CDR3 DNA: TGTGCCAGCAGCTTAGTGGGGCAGGCAGCCCGGGAGACCCAGTACTTC; CDR3 protein: CASSLVGQAARETQYF
V gene: TRBV10-2; J gene: TRBJ2-5; clone size: few; D gene: TRBD2; CDR3 DNA: TGCGCCAGCAGTGAGGAGCGGGACGATCAAGAGACCCAGTACTTC; CDR3 protein: CASSEERDDQETQYF
V gene: TRBV15; J gene: TRBJ2-4; clone size: NA; D gene: TRBD1; CDR3 DNA: TGTGCCACCAGCAGGGGGACAGCTTCTAACCTAGCCAAAAACATTCAGTACTTC; CDR3 protein: CATSRGTASNLAKNIQYF
V gene: TRBV20-1; J gene: TRBJ1-1; clone size: once; D gene: NA; CDR3 DNA: TGCAGTGCTCGCCGGGAAGCTTTCTTT; CDR3 protein: CSARREAFF
V gene: TRBV5-1; J gene: TRBJ2-3; clone size: NA; D gene: TRBD2; CDR3 DNA: TGCGCCAGCAGCTTGGCCGGGACTAGCGACACAGATACGCAGTATTTT; CDR3 protein: CASSLAGTSDTDTQYF
V gene: TRBV5-1; J gene: TRBJ1-1; clone size: once; D gene: NA; CDR3 DNA: TGCGCCAGCTCGGCAGCGATGAACACTGAAGCTTTCTTT; CDR3 protein: CASSAAMNTEAFF
V gene: TRBV27; J gene: TRBJ1-5; clone size: NA; D gene: NA; CDR3 DNA: TGTGCCAGCACTCTCTCCGCCCATGGCAACCATCAGCCCCAGCATTTT; CDR3 protein: CASTLSAHGNHQPQHF